The next 22 T cell receptor beta chains were all read from a single sample in a study of blood T cells in healthy people across ages. Together with a sample-barcoded 5' primer, a J-beta primer mix was included in a second PCR lasting roughly 6 to 12 cycles. MiXCR, run by TCRdb on the 5' RACE reads, gives a single entry per CDR3 protein. The table records 780,000 or so distinct CDR3 sequences, roughly three fifths of them present only once. What was sequenced was blood. Every receptor here comes from a man in his forties in good health.

The chain is built from TRBV4-2 and TRBJ1-4, with 8 bases fitting TRBD1. The CDR3 sequence is 16 residues long. The germline gives CDR1 LGHNA, CDR2 YNFKEQ. The junction had 8 bases not matched to a gene; V was cut back by 0 bases and J by 8 bases. For the CDR3, the DNA is TGTGCCAGCAGCCAAGAGACCAGGGGGCTACGGGAAAAACTGTTTTTT. Translation: CASSQETRGLREKLFF.

This sequence joins TRBV7-3 and TRBJ2-7; possibly TRBD1 for D (5 bases). This CDR3 is built from 16 residues. V lost 1 base to trimming and J lost 3 bases, with 16 bases between them. Germline CDR1 SGHTA, CDR2 FQGTGA. The DNA of the CDR3 is TGTGCCAGCAGCTTAAATCGGGTTTCAGGGTTCTACGAGCAGTACTTC. It translates to CASSLNRVSGFYEQYF.

The V and J genes are TRBV29-1 and TRBJ2-2, with 7 bases matching TRBD1. The ends lost 2 bases at V and 6 bases at J; junction bases unmatched: 3. This CDR3 contains 13 residues. The V gene's germline CDR1 is SQVTM and CDR2 ANQGSEA. The CDR3 region has the DNA TGCAGCGTTGAAAAAGGGGGCGCCGGGGAGCTGTTTTTT. Translating it yields CSVEKGGAGELFF.

This chain joins TRBV5-1 and TRBJ2-1; TRBD1 matches 8 bases. The CDR3 is 15 residues long. Germline V gives CDR1 SGHRS, CDR2 YFSETQ. Trimming cost V 4 bases and J 7 bases; bases outside gene matches: 10. As DNA, the CDR3 is TGCGCCAGCAGCGGAGCGACAGGGGTTAGGAATGAGCAGTTCTTC. It encodes CASSGATGVRNEQFF.

The chain uses TRBV18 and TRBJ2-1; D is perhaps TRBD2 (5 bases). The length of the CDR3 is 14 residues. Trimming left V 4 bases short and J 5 bases short, with 12 bases between. Germline V CDR1 and CDR2: KGHSH, LQKENI. This chain's CDR3 is CASSLAPRNNEQFF. In nucleotides, the CDR3 is TGTGCCAGCTCACTAGCGCCCCGAAACAATGAGCAGTTCTTC. The variable domain in full, completed from reference TRBV18 and TRBJ2-1, reads NAGVMQNPRHLVRRRGQEARLRCSPMKGHSHVYWYRQLPEEGLKFMVYLQKENIIDESGMPKERFSAEFPKEGPSILRIQQVVRGDSAAYFCASSLAPRNNEQFFGPGTRLTVL.

This chain links TRBV7-9 with TRBJ2-7, with a tentative D call TRBD1 (6 bases). Per germline, CDR1 SEHNR and CDR2 FQNEAQ (reference sequence). CDR3 length: 15 amino acids. Deletions cut 2 bases from V and 3 bases from J, with 14 bases between. CDR3 bases: TGTGCCAGCAGCTTACCCCGGGGACAAGGCTACGAGCAGTACTTC. Its protein is CASSLPRGQGYEQYF.

This chain uses TRBV2 with TRBJ2-6; D unclear. The V and J ends lost 8 bases and 1 base respectively, with 9 bases between them. CDR1 is SNHLY, CDR2 FYNNEI, per germline. The CDR3 loop spans 14 amino acids. The chain's CDR3 is CASGQSSGANVLTF. CDR3 bases: TGTGCCAGCGGTCAAAGTTCTGGGGCCAACGTCCTGACTTTC. Full variable domain (outside the CDR3, taken from reference TRBV2 and TRBJ2-6): EPEVTQTPSHQVTQMGQEVILRCVPISNHLYFYWYRQILGQKVEFLVSFYNNEISEKSEIFDDQFSVERPDGSNFTLKIRSTKLEDSAMYFCASGQSSGANVLTFGAGSRLTVL.

The chain couples TRBV4-1 to TRBJ2-5, with TRBD1 matching 8 bases. The J call is uncertain, as TRBJ2-7 better fits the DNA end. Germline V gene data show CDR1 as MGHRA and CDR2 as YSYEKL. The CDR3 is 14 amino acids. The CDR3 region is CASSLQGVNHEQYF. CDR3 nucleotide sequence: TGCGCCAGCAGCCTACAGGGGGTAAATCACGAGCAGTACTTC.

The rearrangement uses TRBV3-1 and TRBJ2-2, with D maybe TRBD2 (6 bases). Trimming cost V 3 bases and J 6 bases, with 8 bases left between them. The CDR3 length is 13 residues. Germline CDR1 LGHDT, CDR2 YNNKEL (reference sequence). CDR3 bases: TGTGCCAGCAGCCACGGGGGACCCGGGGAGCTGTTTTTT. It encodes CASSHGGPGELFF.

This chain links TRBV24-1 with TRBJ2-6; 9 nucleotides agree with TRBD1. The CDR3 spans 17 residues. The V gene's germline CDR1 is KGHDR and CDR2 SFDVKD. With 6 bases clipped from V and 0 bases from J, the junction kept 5 bases outside the gene matches. For the CDR3, the DNA is TGTGCCACCAGTCCTGACAGGGGGATCTCTGGGGCCAACGTCCTGACTTTC. It specifies CATSPDRGISGANVLTF.

Only a few counts were recorded for this clonotype. V and J are TRBV6-2 or TRBV6-3 and TRBJ2-3; TRBD2 matches 7 bases. CDR3 length: 15 amino acids. Germline CDR1 is MNHEY and CDR2 is SVGEGT. V shed 7 bases, J shed 4 bases, and the junction held 11 bases outside the gene matches. CDR3 amino acids: CASTGSRESADTQYF. CDR3 bases: TGTGCCAGCACTGGGTCGCGGGAGTCGGCAGATACGCAGTATTTT.

Details on this clonotype: One junction end does not reproduce the germline sequence, and a read error may be involved. The chain links TRBV6-5 to TRBJ2-5; TRBD1 might be the D (6 bases). CDR3 length equals 14 residues. The germline CDR1 and CDR2 sequences are MNHEY and SVGAGI. The CDR3 DNA reads TGTGCCAGCAGTGACTCTGGGGGCGGTGGGACCCAGTACTTC. It encodes CASSDSGGGGTQYF.

J is TRBJ1-1 and V is TRBV10-3; no clear D gene. CDR1 is ENHRY, CDR2 SYGVKD, per germline. V lost 7 bases to trimming and J lost 2 bases, with 17 bases between them. The length of the CDR3 is 15 residues. This CDR3 reads CAITMGAARNTEAFF. For the CDR3, the DNA is TGTGCCATCACGATGGGAGCAGCAAGAAACACTGAAGCTTTCTTT.

This clonotype showed up just once. This rearrangement joins TRBV27 to TRBJ2-1; possible D gene TRBD1, 5 bases. Germline V lookup: CDR1 MNHEY, CDR2 SMNVEV (reference sequence). The V gene lost 5 bases and the J gene lost 5 bases, with 16 bases spanning the gap. CDR3 length: 15 residues. For the CDR3, the DNA is TGTGCCAGCAGTCTAACCACGACAGCAGACAATGAGCAGTTCTTC. As protein: CASSLTTTADNEQFF.

This clonotype has just a few counts. The V and J genes are TRBV29-1 and TRBJ2-5; TRBD1 aligns across 9 bases. The tail of the sequence fits TRBJ2-7 better, so the J call may be wrong. The V gene's germline CDR1 is SQVTM and CDR2 ANQGSEA. This CDR3 is built from 13 residues. CDR3 nucleotides: TGCAGCGTGGGACGGGACAGGGACTACGAGCAGTACTTC. Protein sequence: CSVGRDRDYEQYF.

The chain has TRBV7-2 and TRBJ2-5; 7 nucleotides match TRBD1. The junction had 9 bases not matched to a gene; V was cut back by 5 bases and J by 3 bases. CDR1 is SGHTA and CDR2 is FQGNSA in the germline V gene. There are 15 residues in the CDR3. The CDR3 bases are TGTGCCAGCAGCCGAGCGACAGGGTTAGAAGAGACCCAGTACTTC. Its translation is CASSRATGLEETQYF.

This clonotype was seen a handful of times. The chain is built from TRBV12-3 or TRBV12-4 and TRBJ2-5, with 13 bases identical to TRBD2. Losses at the gene ends were 5 bases for V and 1 base for J; bases not matched to a gene: 7. The CDR3 loop spans 17 amino acids. CDR3 nucleotides: TGTGCCAGCAGTCCAACCGGACTAGCGGGGGCCCAAGAGACCCAGTACTTC. This translates into CASSPTGLAGAQETQYF.

DNA of the CDR3: TGTGCCAGCAGCTTAGTCTCCGGATTTGGCGCTGAAGCTTTCTTT. This translates into CASSLVSGFGAEAFF. The V call is TRBV7-9, the J call TRBJ1-1; D unclear. V gave up 1 base and J gave up 6 bases, with 15 bases separating them. Looked up from germline, CDR1 is SEHNR and CDR2 is FQNEAQ (reference sequence). The CDR3 consists of 15 residues.

This clonotype was counted a few times. This chain joins TRBV6-2 or TRBV6-3 and TRBJ2-3; D is perhaps TRBD2 (6 bases). The ends were cut back, 0 bases at V and 4 bases at J, with 11 bases in the middle. The germline gives CDR1 MNHEY, CDR2 SVGEGT. The length of the CDR3 is 15 residues. CDR3 in amino acids: CASSYSTRPPDTQYF. The CDR3 DNA reads as TGTGCCAGCAGTTACTCGACTAGACCCCCAGATACGCAGTATTTT.

This clonotype was counted between two and nine times. CDR3 coding DNA: TGTGCCAGCAGAGCTTACAGGGGGAGGACAGATACGCAGTATTTT. Its protein is CASRAYRGRTDTQYF. The gene calls are TRBV6-7 and TRBJ2-3; 8 bases map to TRBD1. TRBV6-7 carries the ORF label, with uncertain function. The CDR3 covers 15 residues. V trimming: 6 bases; J trimming: 3 bases; junction bases outside the gene matches: 8.

The chain carries TRBV4-2 and TRBJ2-1, with 8 bases aligning to TRBD1. TRBJ2-7 matches the DNA end more closely, so the J call is doubtful. The CDR3 length is 15 residues. Germline CDR1 reads LGHNA; CDR2 reads YNFKEQ. The CDR3 nucleotides are TGTGCCAGCAGCCAGGAGGACAGGGCCTACAATGAGCAGTACTTC. Its protein product is CASSQEDRAYNEQYF.

The chain employs TRBV7-9 and TRBJ1-1, with TRBD1 as a possible D gene (5 bases). CDR1 SEHNR and CDR2 FQNEAQ come from the germline V gene (reference sequence). CDR3 length: 16 residues. V shed 0 bases and J shed 1 base, with 12 bases lying between them. The CDR3 spells CASSLAGPGRNTEAFF. The CDR3 bases are TGTGCCAGCAGCTTAGCGGGGCCAGGGCGGAACACTGAAGCTTTCTTT.